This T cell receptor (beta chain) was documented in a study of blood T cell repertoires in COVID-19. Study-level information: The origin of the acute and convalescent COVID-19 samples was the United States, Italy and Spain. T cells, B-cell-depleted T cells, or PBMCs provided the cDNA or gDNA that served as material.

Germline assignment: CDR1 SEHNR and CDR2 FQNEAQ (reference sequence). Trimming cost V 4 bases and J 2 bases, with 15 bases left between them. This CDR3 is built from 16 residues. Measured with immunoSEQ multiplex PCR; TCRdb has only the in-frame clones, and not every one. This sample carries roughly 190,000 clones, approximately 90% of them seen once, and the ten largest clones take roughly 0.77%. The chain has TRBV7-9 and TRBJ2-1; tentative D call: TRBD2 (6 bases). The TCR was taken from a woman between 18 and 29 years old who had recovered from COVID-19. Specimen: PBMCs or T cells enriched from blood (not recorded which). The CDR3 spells CASSSLFGRTYNEQFF. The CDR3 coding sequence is TGTGCCAGCAGCTCCTTGTTCGGGAGAACCTACAATGAGCAGTTCTTC.